This T cell receptor (beta chain) was captured by sequencing in a study of blood T cell repertoires in COVID-19. The overall study: Sites in the United States, Italy and Spain provided acute and convalescent COVID-19 samples.

Study processing details: Estimated nucleated cell counts came from reference gene primer amplification. Method: immunoSEQ multiplex PCR; TCRdb's copy keeps in-frame clones and lacks some. V, J and clone size are those of that table, while D and trimming were read from the DNA. The sample includes around 72,000 clones, roughly 81% seen only once; the top ten take approximately 22%. Per germline, CDR1 WNHNN and CDR2 SYGVQD (reference sequence). There are 13 residues in the CDR3. The V and J ends lost 8 bases and 5 bases, in that order; junction bases with no gene match: 4. The chain is built from TRBV10-1 and TRBJ1-1; 11 positions agree with TRBD1. The specimen was peripheral blood. The receptor's source is a woman between 65 and 79 years old with acute or convalescent COVID-19. The CDR3 DNA is TGCGCCAGCTCCGGGACAGGGGGTACTGAAGCTTTCTTT. Its protein product is CASSGTGGTEAFF.